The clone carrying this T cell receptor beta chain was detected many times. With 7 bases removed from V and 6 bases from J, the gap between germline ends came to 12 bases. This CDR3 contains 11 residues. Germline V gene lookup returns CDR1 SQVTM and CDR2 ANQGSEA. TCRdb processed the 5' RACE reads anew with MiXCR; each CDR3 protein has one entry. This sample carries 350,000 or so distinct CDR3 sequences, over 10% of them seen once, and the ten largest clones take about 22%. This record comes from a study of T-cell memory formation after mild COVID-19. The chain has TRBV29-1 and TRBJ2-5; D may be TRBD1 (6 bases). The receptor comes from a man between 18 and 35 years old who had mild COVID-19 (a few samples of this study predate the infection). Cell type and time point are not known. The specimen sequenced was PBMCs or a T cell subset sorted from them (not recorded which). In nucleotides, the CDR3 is TGCAGCGGCGGACAGAGTAAGACCCAGTACTTC. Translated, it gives CSGGQSKTQYF. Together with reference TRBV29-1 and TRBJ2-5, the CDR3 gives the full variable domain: SAVISQKPSRDICQRGTSLTIQCQVDSQVTMMFWYRQQPGQSLTLIATANQGSEATYESGFVIDKFPISRPNLTFSTLTVSNMSPEDSSIYLCSGGQSKTQYFGPGTRLLVL.